Reported below is one TCR beta chain. Antigen unknown. Every single donor gave one heparinised blood draw, and these averaged roughly 120 mL. The entry originates in a study of beta chain features in type 1 diabetes. Whole-study findings and limits: Fewer insertions but more deletions were seen at VDJ junctions in type 1 diabetes patients. The cDNA sequencing approach could over-represent high-TCR-expressing cells. Moderate but significant shortening of TCRB CDR3s was recorded in all four CD4+ subsets from Type 1 diabetes patients.

What was sequenced were expressed TCRB transcripts, since all of the isolated RNA had been reverse transcribed. Using immunoSEQ multiplex PCR, the repertoire was profiled, and TCRdb retains in-frame clones only, with some absent. The sample lists about 930,000 clones; under 20% were seen once. Sequenced material: naive CD4+ T cells from blood. The receptor's source is a woman aged 18-35 years in good health.

The CDR3 coding sequence is TGTGCCAGCAGCGTAGTAGCGGGCTATGAGCAGTTCTTC. It yields the protein CASSVVAGYEQFF. The chain has TRBV9 and TRBJ2-1; 7 positions match TRBD2. Germline CDR1 and CDR2: SGDLS and YYNGEE. The trim removed 0 bases at V and 8 bases at J, leaving 2 bases unmatched. This CDR3 spans 13 amino acids.